The present T cell receptor (beta chain) was sequenced within a study of technical replicates of blood from several donors. V was shortened by 2 bases and J by 4 bases, with 13 bases between the two germline ends. CDR1 and CDR2 (germline): SGHTA, FQGTGA. This CDR3 has 15 residues. Clones were sequenced by immunoSEQ multiplex PCR, and TCRdb holds only the in-frame ones, with some missing. The table records under 70,000 clones, approximately 90% of them present only once. This chain links TRBV7-3 with TRBJ2-3; TRBD1 is a possible D gene (5 bases). The sequence derives from a human donor in good health. Some clones in this sample may be carry-over from other donors' samples. Sequenced: PBMCs. The CDR3 spells CASSLQGFFADTQYF. The CDR3 coding sequence is TGTGCCAGCAGCTTACAGGGATTCTTTGCAGATACGCAGTATTTT.